This T cell receptor (beta chain) emerged from a study of response to subunit inactivated influenza vaccine. With V trimmed by 1 base and J by 6 bases, 10 bases remained unmatched. Germline-derived CDR1 and CDR2 are SEHNR and FQNEAQ (reference sequence). The CDR3 loop spans 17 amino acids. TCRdb re-analysed the RT-PCR reads in MiXCR, keeping a single row per CDR3 protein. The sample lists hundreds of thousands of distinct CDR3 sequences; 11% were seen once. This clonotype was picked up many times. In addition, the sample was reused for a study of T cells expressing NK-cell markers. That work states: cDNA encoding TCR beta was synthesized via 5'RACE template switching incorporating UMIs. Six or seven donors carried dominant NKG2C+ clonotypes that made up roughly 1.0-7.0% of their CD8+ T cells.

This specimen consisted of PBMCs from blood, obtained on the day of vaccination. The V and J genes are TRBV7-9 and TRBJ2-3; 10 bases align to TRBD2. This receptor was obtained from a man aged 50 or older who received an inactivated influenza vaccine. The CDR3 region is CASSLEGLAWSADTQYF. Written as DNA, the CDR3 is TGTGCCAGCAGCTTAGAGGGACTAGCGTGGTCTGCCGATACGCAGTATTTT.